Following are 2 T cell receptor beta chains from one sample sequenced in a study of a mutant IDH1 vaccine in newly diagnosed glioma. Some clones are missing from TCRdb's copy, which holds only in-frame ones; the method was immunoSEQ multiplex PCR. The sample yields about 92,000 clones, around three quarters seen once. Documented time point: baseline, week 1 (first vaccination visit). Treatment meaning: pre-vaccination baseline after standard-of-care therapy. The sample was PBMCs, taken from a glioma patient treated with radiotherapy, temozolomide or both. The receptor set was obtained from a middle-aged man with glioma.

V is TRBV5-1 and J is TRBJ2-2, with TRBD2 matching over 13 bases. This CDR3 has 17 amino acids. The V gene end was trimmed by 2 bases and the J gene end by 3 bases; junction bases not matched to a gene: 4. Germline V gives CDR1 SGHRS, CDR2 YFSETQ. The chain's CDR3 is CASSFRTSGRDTGELFF. The DNA of the CDR3 is TGCGCCAGCAGCTTCCGGACTAGCGGGAGAGACACCGGGGAGCTGTTTTTT. Complete variable domain (other parts from reference TRBV5-1 and TRBJ2-2): KAGVTQTPRYLIKTRGQQVTLSCSPISGHRSVSWYQQTPGQGLQFLFEYFSETQRNKGNFPGRFSGRQFSNSRSEMNVSTLELGDSALYLCASSFRTSGRDTGELFFGEGSRLTVL.

The table lists this clone with a count of one. This sequence joins TRBV30 and TRBJ2-3, with D tentatively TRBD2 (6 bases). V was cut by 0 bases and J by 0 bases, with 10 bases left in between. This CDR3 is built from 15 residues. Germline lookup yields CDR1 GTSNPN and CDR2 SVGIG (reference sequence). The CDR3 reads CAWSVRAGSTDTQYF. The CDR3 nucleotides are TGTGCCTGGAGTGTACGAGCGGGTAGCACAGATACGCAGTATTTT. Full variable domain (outside the CDR3, taken from reference TRBV30 and TRBJ2-3): SQTIHQWPATLVQPVGSPLSLECTVEGTSNPNLYWYRQAAGRGLQLLFYSVGIGQISSEVPQNLSASRPQDRQFILSSKKLLLSDSGFYLCAWSVRAGSTDTQYFGPGTRLTVL.